The 12 T cell receptor beta chains below were found in one sample sequenced in a study of human T cells and chemical hapten exposure. One entry per CDR3 protein results from TCRdb running MiXCR on the RACE reads. The sample lists approximately 89,000 distinct CDR3 sequences; approximately 6.6% were seen once. Time point: patch test 2, 6 weeks after DPC sensitization. This sample's treatment: therapeutic diphenylcyclopropenone sensitization with weekly scalp DPC. Specimen: whole blood, collected in connection with sensitization to the hapten diphenylcyclopropenone (DPC). The receptors derive from a woman aged 25 to 39 with alopecia areata. Some clones in this sample may be carry-over from other donors' samples.

The chain couples TRBV7-2 to TRBJ2-7; D possibly matches TRBD1 or TRBD2 (7 bases each). CDR3 length: 17 residues. CDR1 SGHTA and CDR2 FQGNSA come from the germline V gene. V gave up 5 bases and J gave up 3 bases, with 23 bases separating them. CDR3 in amino acids: CASSPPSYRGGDYEQYF. The CDR3, as DNA: TGTGCCAGCAGCCCCCCCTCCTACAGGGGAGGGGACTACGAGCAGTACTTC.

This clonotype was detected a few times. The chain couples TRBV3-1 to TRBJ1-1; D remains ambiguous. The CDR3 has 14 residues. Looked up from germline, CDR1 is LGHDT and CDR2 is YNNKEL (reference sequence). Trimming took 2 bases from V and 5 from J, leaving 12 bases between them. Here the CDR3 reads CASSQTLWATEAFF. The CDR3 coding sequence is TGTGCCAGCAGCCAAACCCTCTGGGCAACTGAAGCTTTCTTT.

Concerning this clonotype: At one end, the junction sequence differs from germline, possibly due to a read error. V and J are TRBV6-5 and TRBJ1-6, with a possible D match to TRBD1 (6 bases). The CDR3 consists of 15 residues. Looked up from germline, CDR1 is MNHEY and CDR2 is SVGAGI. The CDR3 loop is CASSYVRGGSSSLHF. In DNA form, the CDR3 reads TGTGCCAGCAGTTACGTTCGAGGGGGGAGTTCATCCCTCCACTTT.

The chain employs TRBV20-1 and TRBJ1-5, with TRBD1 identical over 8 bases. V lost 0 bases, J lost 8 bases, and 6 bases stayed unmatched. CDR1 and CDR2 from the germline V gene are DFQATT and SNEGSKA (reference sequence). The CDR3 has 14 amino acids. The CDR3 reads CSARDGSGGKPQHF. CDR3 nucleotides: TGCAGTGCTAGAGACGGATCAGGGGGCAAGCCCCAGCATTTT.

This clonotype was counted at least ten times. The CDR3 spells CASSSRNTEAFF. The CDR3 DNA reads as TGTGCCAGCAGTTCTCGGAACACTGAAGCTTTCTTT. This chain connects TRBV6-5 to TRBJ1-1; D is unresolved. The CDR3 length is 12 residues. Per germline, CDR1 MNHEY and CDR2 SVGAGI. V shed 4 bases and J shed 1 base, with 4 bases lying between them.

About this clonotype itself: Since a much larger clone is just one base distant, this may be a read error. The chain combines TRBV6-2 or TRBV6-3 with TRBJ1-5; D uncertain. This CDR3 region has 16 residues. Germline V gives CDR1 MNHEY, CDR2 SVGEGT. CDR3 nucleotide sequence: TGTGCCAGCAATGACCCATCAACAGAACCCGATCAGACCCAGCATTTT. Translating gives CASNDPSTEPDQTQHF.

Ten or more counts support this clonotype. The chain carries TRBV5-1 and TRBJ2-1; 9 bases align to TRBD2. CDR1 and CDR2 (germline): SGHRS, YFSETQ. The CDR3 extends over 15 amino acids. Unmatched junction bases numbered 7, after V lost 1 base and J lost 8 bases. The chain's CDR3 is CASSLLSGGYDEQFF. The CDR3 nucleotides are TGCGCCAGCAGCTTGTTAAGCGGGGGGTATGATGAGCAGTTCTTC.

The chain has TRBV6-5 and TRBJ1-5, with D perhaps matching TRBD1 (5 bases). V was trimmed by 3 bases and J by 6 bases, leaving 12 bases between them. The V gene's germline CDR1 is MNHEY and CDR2 SVGAGI. The CDR3 totals 14 residues. The CDR3 reads CASSYFGGGQPQHF. The CDR3, as DNA: TGTGCCAGCAGTTATTTCGGGGGTGGTCAGCCCCAGCATTTT.

The sample holds many counts of this clonotype. The rearrangement joins TRBV5-5 to TRBJ2-2; D possibly corresponds to TRBD1 (6 bases). Germline V lookup: CDR1 SGHKS, CDR2 YYEKEE (reference sequence). This CDR3 has 15 amino acids. Trimming left V 2 bases short and J 2 bases short, with 10 bases between. CDR3 amino acids: CASSFRTANTGELFF. The CDR3 nucleotides read TGTGCCAGCAGCTTTAGGACAGCAAACACCGGGGAGCTGTTTTTT.

This clonotype has a handful of counts. The gene calls are TRBV7-2 and TRBJ2-3, with a possible D match to TRBD1 (5 bases). Germline V gives CDR1 SGHTA, CDR2 FQGNSA. Trimming pared 3 bases from V and 2 bases from J, leaving 9 bases between. CDR3 length: 14 amino acids. The CDR3 DNA is TGTGCCAGCAGCTTTAAGGGGTTCACAGATACGCAGTATTTT. Its protein is CASSFKGFTDTQYF.

At least ten counts were recorded for this clonotype. This chain joins TRBV20-1 and TRBJ2-2; the D is unclear. Germline CDR1 is DFQATT and CDR2 is SNEGSKA (reference sequence). V shed 6 bases and J shed 9 bases, with 14 bases lying between them. The length of the CDR3 is 12 residues. The DNA of the CDR3 is TGCAGTGCCCCCGGGCCGGCAAGGGAGCTGTTTTTT. It translates to CSAPGPARELFF.

With regard to this clonotype: This sequence may be a read error, since a much larger clone differs from it by one base. The conserved final phenylalanine or tryptophan is absent from the CDR3, which likely points to a read error. The chain is built from TRBV3-1 and TRBJ1-1; D perhaps matches TRBD1 (6 bases). Germline V gives CDR1 LGHDT, CDR2 YNNKEL (reference sequence). This CDR3 region has 12 residues. V lost 3 bases and J 7 bases, leaving 9 bases between the germline ends. The CDR3, as DNA: TGTGCCAGCAGCCAGGGGGGCGTTGAAGCTTTCTCT. This sequence encodes CASSQGGVEAFS.